This T cell receptor (beta chain) was documented in a study of T-cell reconstitution after alpha-beta-depleted transplantation in children. This sample's TCRbeta library carried unique molecular identifier barcodes. Via MiXCR, TCRdb re-called the PCR reads, giving one row per CDR3 protein. The data hold approximately 640,000 distinct CDR3 sequences, with approximately 16% observed a single time. This clonotype was observed a handful of times. The CDR3 is 13 residues long. Germline lookup yields CDR1 SGHTA and CDR2 FQGNSA. Trimming removed 3 bases at V and 4 bases at J, with 9 bases between. V usage is TRBV7-2 and J usage is TRBJ1-2, with a possible D match to TRBD1 (5 bases). Sequencing was performed on PBMCs from the stem cell graft donor, taken from the stem cell graft. This TCR was sampled from a human donor who donated a stem cell graft to a child with acute myeloid leukemia. The CDR3 here is CASSLGDVYGYTF. In nucleotides, the CDR3 is TGTGCCAGCAGCTTGGGGGACGTCTATGGCTACACCTTC.